The 26 T cell receptor beta chains below all came from one sample that was sequenced in a study of CD8+ T cells in alopecia areata. Treatment defined: oral pan-JAK inhibitor, 5-10 mg twice daily. Reverse transcribed after extraction, RNA yielded cDNA as the sequencing template. Using immunoSEQ multiplex PCR, the repertoire was profiled, and TCRdb retains in-frame clones only, with some absent. The data show approximately 300,000 clones, with 58% seen just once and approximately 2% held by the top ten. Material: CD4+ T cells sorted from blood, obtained at week 24, from a patient treated with tofacitinib. All receptors come from a human donor with alopecia areata.

The chain has TRBV5-1 and TRBJ2-7; 8 nucleotides line up with TRBD1. Germline V gene lookup returns CDR1 SGHRS and CDR2 YFSETQ. The CDR3 is made up of 17 amino acids. V gave up 4 bases and J gave up 3 bases; unmatched junction bases: 15. The CDR3 protein is CASSPLRGQGSSYEQYF. The CDR3 nucleotides are TGCGCCAGCAGCCCCCTCCGAGGACAGGGCTCCAGCTACGAGCAGTACTTC.

As regards this clone: One end of the junction is discordant with germline, which a read error may explain. The chain carries TRBV2 and TRBJ2-1; TRBD1 or TRBD2 may be the D gene (5 bases each). The CDR3 has 14 residues. Germline lookup yields CDR1 SNHLY and CDR2 FYNNEI. The CDR3 DNA sequence: TGTGCCAGTAGTGTCACACGAGGGGACAATGAGCAGTTCTTC. It is translated as CASSVTRGDNEQFF.

This clone turned up a few times. Sequence at one end of the junction differs from germline and may be a read error. The chain is built from TRBV4-1 and TRBJ2-2; D might be TRBD1 (6 bases). Germline V gives CDR1 MGHRA, CDR2 YSYEKL. The CDR3 runs 16 residues. The CDR3 sequence is CASSQEEAGVTRELFF. In nucleotides, the CDR3 is TGCGCCAGCAGCCAAGAGGAGGCAGGGGTCACCCGGGAGCTGTTTTTT.

CDR3 residues: CASSISGTGVNQPQHF. The DNA for the CDR3 is TGTGCCAGCAGTATCTCCGGGACAGGAGTCAATCAGCCCCAGCATTTT. The chain is built from TRBV2 and TRBJ1-5, with TRBD1 identical over 8 bases. The CDR3 consists of 16 residues. J gave up 3 bases and V 5 bases, and 9 bases lay outside the gene matches. Germline-derived CDR1 and CDR2 are SNHLY and FYNNEI.

The sample holds a few counts of this clone. This chain joins TRBV4-2 and TRBJ1-1, with unresolved D. Germline values: CDR1 LGHNA, CDR2 YNFKEQ. V was shortened by 0 bases and J by 2 bases, with 7 bases between the two germline ends. The CDR3 extends over 14 amino acids. The chain's CDR3 is CASSQDHRNTEAFF. As DNA, the CDR3 is TGTGCCAGCAGCCAAGATCACAGAAACACTGAAGCTTTCTTT.

The rearrangement joins TRBV19 to TRBJ1-5, with D hard to call. This CDR3 comprises 13 residues. CDR1 is LNHDA, CDR2 SQIVND, per germline (reference sequence). With 3 bases removed from V and 6 bases from J, the gap between germline ends came to 9 bases. Here the CDR3 reads CASSISKGQPQHF. The CDR3 coding sequence is TGTGCCAGTAGTATCTCGAAGGGTCAGCCCCAGCATTTT.

V gene TRBV4-1 combines with J gene TRBJ2-3; no clear D. The CDR3 length is 14 residues. V lost 1 base and J lost 2, with 7 bases in between. Germline V gene lookup returns CDR1 MGHRA and CDR2 YSYEKL. CDR3 amino acids: CASSQGVITDTQYF. CDR3 sequence (DNA): TGCGCCAGCAGCCAAGGGGTTATCACAGATACGCAGTATTTT.

The rearrangement uses TRBV30 and TRBJ1-6; D perhaps matches TRBD1 (6 bases). The germline V gene encodes CDR1 GTSNPN and CDR2 SVGIG (reference sequence). Trimming took 4 bases from V and 10 from J, leaving 17 bases between them. This CDR3 contains 14 residues. CDR3 sequence reads: CAWTSIGGQSPLHF. The DNA of the CDR3 is TGTGCCTGGACCTCTATCGGGGGCCAATCACCCCTCCACTTT.

This clone is a singleton in its sample. The rearrangement uses TRBV7-8 and TRBJ2-1, with 14 bases matching TRBD2. The J segment lost 4 bases and the V segment lost 5 bases, leaving 10 bases of the junction unmatched. Germline values: CDR1 SGHVS, CDR2 FQNEAQ. The CDR3 sequence is 18 residues long. CDR3 amino acids: CASSRMTSGGAGYNEQFF. CDR3 sequence (DNA): TGTGCCAGCAGCCGCATGACTAGCGGGGGGGCCGGTTACAATGAGCAGTTCTTC.

The chain links TRBV27 to TRBJ2-7, with D possibly matching TRBD2 (8 bases). Germline V gene data show CDR1 as MNHEY and CDR2 as SMNVEV (reference sequence). The CDR3 runs 16 residues. V was trimmed by 4 bases and J by 2 bases, leaving 18 bases between them. The chain's CDR3 is CASSSREGATTYEQYF. The CDR3 DNA sequence: TGTGCCAGCAGTTCTCGGGAGGGGGCCACCACCTACGAGCAGTACTTC.

This chain joins TRBV30 and TRBJ1-1, with D unclear. From germline, CDR1 is GTSNPN and CDR2 SVGIG (reference sequence). V lost 4 bases and J 1 base, leaving 10 bases between the germline ends. The CDR3 is 13 amino acids. CDR3 DNA sequence: TGTGCCTGGAAGGGTCAGCCGAACACTGAAGCTTTCTTT. Translating gives CAWKGQPNTEAFF. The variable domain in full, completed from reference TRBV30 and TRBJ1-1, reads SQTIHQWPATLVQPVGSPLSLECTVEGTSNPNLYWYRQAAGRGLQLLFYSVGIGQISSEVPQNLSASRPQDRQFILSSKKLLLSDSGFYLCAWKGQPNTEAFFGQGTRLTVV.

The chain has TRBV28 and TRBJ2-5, with TRBD2 identical over 10 bases. The germline V gene encodes CDR1 MDHEN and CDR2 SYDVKM. The V gene end was trimmed by 4 bases and the J gene end by 5 bases; junction bases not matched to a gene: 7. The CDR3 loop spans 15 amino acids. CDR3 amino acids: CASSSQRGGVETQYF. In DNA, the CDR3 is TGTGCCAGCAGTTCCCAGCGGGGGGGTGTGGAGACCCAGTACTTC.

The chain employs TRBV4-2 and TRBJ1-3; D is uncertain. V was pared by 2 bases and J by 0 bases, with 8 bases between. The CDR3 consists of 15 residues. Germline lookup yields CDR1 LGHNA and CDR2 YNFKEQ. DNA for the CDR3: TGTGCCAGCAGCCAACACCGGGACTCTGGAAACACCATATATTTT. Amino acid sequence: CASSQHRDSGNTIYF.

In its sample, this clone was seen a few times. The DNA of the CDR3 is TGTGCCAGCAGGGGTTTCTACGAGCAGTACTTC. Translated: CASRGFYEQYF. The chain is built from TRBV28 and TRBJ2-7, with unresolved D. Germline V lookup: CDR1 MDHEN, CDR2 SYDVKM. The CDR3 extends over 11 amino acids. V dropped 6 bases and J dropped 3 bases, with 6 bases sitting between them. The whole variable domain, remainder taken from reference TRBV28 and TRBJ2-7, is DVKVTQSSRYLVKRTGEKVFLECVQDMDHENMFWYRQDPGLGLRLIYFSYDVKMKEKGDIPEGYSVSREKKERFSLILESASTNQTSMYLCASRGFYEQYFGPGTRLTVT.

The gene calls are TRBV11-2 and TRBJ2-3, with D possibly being TRBD1 (6 bases). Germline V gene sequence: CDR1 SGHAT, CDR2 FQNNGV. The V end was cut by 4 bases, the J end by 1 base, with 21 bases between. The CDR3 has 18 residues. CDR3 coding DNA: TGTGCCAGCAGCTATACCGGGACAACCCCTTCAGGCACAGATACGCAGTATTTT. Amino acids: CASSYTGTTPSGTDTQYF.

V and J are TRBV27 and TRBJ2-6, with no clear D. The CDR3 consists of 18 residues. Germline CDR1 is MNHEY and CDR2 is SMNVEV (reference sequence). V gave up 2 bases and J gave up 2 bases, with 16 bases separating them. The CDR3 nucleotides read TGTGCCAGCAGTTTAAATCCAGCTGGGCCCACTGGGGCCAACGTCCTGACTTTC. Residues: CASSLNPAGPTGANVLTF.

This clone was seen just once. The rearrangement joins TRBV30 to TRBJ2-1; D remains unclear. The CDR3 sequence is 14 residues long. CDR1 and CDR2 from the germline V gene are GTSNPN and SVGIG (reference sequence). Deletions cut 2 bases from V and 12 bases from J, with 20 bases between. CDR3 DNA: TGTGCCTGGAGTCTAACCGTCCGGTTCCGGGCGCAGTTCTTC. Translation gives CAWSLTVRFRAQFF.

The chain recombines TRBV9 with TRBJ1-6; D ambiguous. V shed 4 bases and J shed 8 bases, with 10 bases lying between them. From germline, CDR1 is SGDLS and CDR2 YYNGEE. The CDR3 has 13 amino acids. CDR3 residues: CASSTLLDSPLHF. CDR3 nucleotide sequence: TGTGCCAGCAGCACCCTCCTCGATTCACCCCTCCACTTT.

The chain couples TRBV5-1 to TRBJ1-2; TRBD1 matches at 7 bases. Germline CDR1 is SGHRS and CDR2 is YFSETQ. V gave up 4 bases and J gave up 6 bases; unmatched junction bases: 6. This CDR3 is 13 amino acids long. This chain's CDR3 is CASSPTGDDGYTF. DNA of the CDR3: TGCGCCAGCAGCCCAACAGGGGACGATGGCTACACCTTC.

This chain connects TRBV4-2 to TRBJ1-2; no clear D. Looked up from germline, CDR1 is LGHNA and CDR2 is YNFKEQ. There are 17 residues in the CDR3. V lost 4 bases and J lost 2, with 20 bases in between. CDR3 nucleotides: TGTGCCAGCAGCCGGCTGGCCGTACAGTTGACGAACTATGGCTACACCTTC. Amino acids: CASSRLAVQLTNYGYTF.

This chain uses TRBV7-3 with TRBJ2-2; 8 bases are shared with TRBD1. V gave up 2 bases and J gave up 6 bases; unmatched junction bases: 2. Germline V gene lookup returns CDR1 SGHTA and CDR2 FQGTGA. The CDR3 covers 14 residues. CDR3 amino acids: CASSLGRGPGELFF. CDR3 bases: TGTGCCAGCAGCTTAGGCAGGGGGCCCGGGGAGCTGTTTTTT.

The chain employs TRBV4-1 and TRBJ2-4; TRBD1 agrees at 8 bases. CDR1 and CDR2 from the germline V gene are MGHRA and YSYEKL. Trimming removed 4 bases from V and 5 bases from J; junction bases left unmatched: 7. The CDR3 extends over 15 amino acids. The CDR3 sequence: CASSRPGTGENIQYF. DNA of the CDR3: TGCGCCAGCAGCCGCCCCGGGACAGGAGAAAACATTCAGTACTTC.

The rearrangement links TRBV7-2 to TRBJ1-5; TRBD1 is a possible D gene (5 bases). V was trimmed by 7 bases and J by 1 base, leaving 14 bases between them. The germline V gene has CDR1 SGHTA and CDR2 FQGNSA. CDR3 length: 15 amino acids. The CDR3 is CASTSWSGSNQPQHF. Here the CDR3 DNA reads TGTGCCAGCACCTCGTGGTCAGGGAGCAATCAGCCCCAGCATTTT.

This rearrangement joins TRBV28 to TRBJ1-6; D is possibly TRBD1 (6 bases). The CDR3 runs 13 residues. Germline V lookup: CDR1 MDHEN, CDR2 SYDVKM. The V and J ends lost 7 bases and 7 bases respectively, with 11 bases between them. DNA for the CDR3: TGTGCCAGCACAGGGGCGGGGAATTCACCCCTCCACTTT. It specifies CASTGAGNSPLHF. Looking up the rest from reference TRBV28 and TRBJ1-6 gives the full variable domain: DVKVTQSSRYLVKRTGEKVFLECVQDMDHENMFWYRQDPGLGLRLIYFSYDVKMKEKGDIPEGYSVSREKKERFSLILESASTNQTSMYLCASTGAGNSPLHFGNGTRLTVT.

This clone was recorded a few times. J is TRBJ2-5 and V is TRBV18; D remains unclear. This CDR3 contains 12 residues. Trimming left V 3 bases short and J 4 bases short, with 6 bases between. The V gene's germline CDR1 is KGHSH and CDR2 LQKENI. The CDR3 region has the DNA TGTGCCAGCTCACCGGATGGAGAGACCCAGTACTTC. It translates to CASSPDGETQYF. The full variable domain, with the rest looked up from reference TRBV18 and TRBJ2-5, is NAGVMQNPRHLVRRRGQEARLRCSPMKGHSHVYWYRQLPEEGLKFMVYLQKENIIDESGMPKERFSAEFPKEGPSILRIQQVVRGDSAAYFCASSPDGETQYFGPGTRLLVL.

This clone was observed a few times. The CDR3 is CASSLGVYRELFF. CDR3 bases: TGTGCCAGCAGCTTAGGGGTCTACCGGGAGCTGTTTTTT. The V call is TRBV7-8, the J call TRBJ2-2; no clear D. The germline V gene encodes CDR1 SGHVS and CDR2 FQNEAQ. This CDR3 is 13 amino acids long. Between the trimmed V and J ends, which lost 1 base and 9 bases, there was a span of 9 bases.